This TCR beta chain appears in the sequencing data of a study of Graves' ophthalmopathy and Graves' hyperthyroidism. As the template, RNA transcripts were used to amplify TCR beta CDR3 regions. The library came from an HTBI-primed first-round RT-PCR and a second-round multiplex PCR. TCRdb called the multiplex PCR reads again in MiXCR, with one record for every CDR3 protein. The sample holds over a million distinct CDR3 sequences; about 35% are singletons and the top ten take approximately 10%. This sequence was found in an adult man with Graves' hyperthyroidism. The source material was peripheral blood or thyroid tissue (not recorded which).

CDR3 DNA sequence: TGTGCCACCAGTGCTAGAGTTCAGCAGACCCAGTACTTC. This encodes CATSARVQQTQYF. The chain is built from TRBV24-1 and TRBJ2-5, with D hard to call. V lost 5 bases, J lost 6 bases, and 12 bases lay in between. Germline V gene data show CDR1 as KGHDR and CDR2 as SFDVKD. This CDR3 spans 13 amino acids.